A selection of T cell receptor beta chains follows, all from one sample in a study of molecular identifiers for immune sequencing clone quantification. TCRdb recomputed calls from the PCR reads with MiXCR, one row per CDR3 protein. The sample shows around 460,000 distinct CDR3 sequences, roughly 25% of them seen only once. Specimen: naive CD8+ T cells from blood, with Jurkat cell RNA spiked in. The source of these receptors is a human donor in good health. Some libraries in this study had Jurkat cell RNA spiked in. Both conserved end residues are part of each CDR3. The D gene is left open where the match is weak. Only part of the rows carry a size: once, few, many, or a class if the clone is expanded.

CDR3 DNA: TGCGCCAGCAGCCAAGATCGACAGCACACTGAAGCTTTCTTT; CDR3 protein: CASSQDRQHTEAFF; D gene: -; J gene: TRBJ1-1; V gene: TRBV4-1; clone size: -
CDR3 DNA: TGTGCCAGCAGCAAACGGACCCAAGAGACCCAGTACTTC; CDR3 protein: CASSKRTQETQYF; D gene: -; J gene: TRBJ2-5; V gene: TRBV7-9; clone size: -
CDR3 DNA: TGTGCCAGCAGCCCGGGACAGATTAACACTGAAGCTTTCTTT; CDR3 protein: CASSPGQINTEAFF; D gene: TRBD1; J gene: TRBJ1-1; V gene: TRBV27; clone size: -
CDR3 DNA: TGTGCCAGCAGTTACTCGAAGGGGGGCTATGGCTACACCTTC; CDR3 protein: CASSYSKGGYGYTF; D gene: -; J gene: TRBJ1-2; V gene: TRBV6-5; clone size: few
CDR3 DNA: TGCGCCAGCAGCCTAGGTACGGACTCTGGGGCCAACGTCCTGACTTTC; CDR3 protein: CASSLGTDSGANVLTF; D gene: -; J gene: TRBJ2-6; V gene: TRBV4-3; clone size: -
CDR3 DNA: TGCGCCAGCAGCTTTGGAGTGGCCAAAAACATTCAGTACTTC; CDR3 protein: CASSFGVAKNIQYF; D gene: -; J gene: TRBJ2-4; V gene: TRBV5-1; clone size: many
CDR3 DNA: TGTGCCAGCAGCGGGGGCGACATAATTGCTGGGGCCAACGTCCTGACTTTC; CDR3 protein: CASSGGDIIAGANVLTF; D gene: -; J gene: TRBJ2-6; V gene: TRBV28; clone size: many
CDR3 DNA: TGTGCCAGCAGTGGTCGGGACGTGGGGGATCAGCCCCAGCATTTT; CDR3 protein: CASSGRDVGDQPQHF; D gene: -; J gene: TRBJ1-5; V gene: TRBV2; clone size: -
CDR3 DNA: TGCGCCAGCAGCCAGGCGGACAGTAACACTGAAGCTTTCTTT; CDR3 protein: CASSQADSNTEAFF; D gene: -; J gene: TRBJ1-1; V gene: TRBV4-1; clone size: many
CDR3 DNA: TGTGCCAGCAGCTTAGCAGGGGAAGCTAACTATGGCTACACCTTC; CDR3 protein: CASSLAGEANYGYTF; D gene: -; J gene: TRBJ1-2; V gene: TRBV7-9; clone size: few
CDR3 DNA: TGTGTCTGGAGTGTTGTACTAGCGGGAGTGAGGGAGCAGTACTTC; CDR3 protein: CVWSVVLAGVREQYF; D gene: TRBD2; J gene: TRBJ2-7; V gene: TRBV30; clone size: -
CDR3 DNA: TGCAGCGTTGTGGGACTGGCCGGGGAGCTGTTTTTT; CDR3 protein: CSVVGLAGELFF; D gene: -; J gene: TRBJ2-2; V gene: TRBV29-1; clone size: many
CDR3 DNA: TGTGCCAGCAGCCATGGACTCTCGGAGGGTCAGCCCCAGCATTTT; CDR3 protein: CASSHGLSEGQPQHF; D gene: -; J gene: TRBJ1-5; V gene: TRBV7-9; clone size: few
CDR3 DNA: TGTGCCAGCAGCCAAGCGCCGGGACAGGGAACCTACGAGCAGTACTTC; CDR3 protein: CASSQAPGQGTYEQYF; D gene: TRBD1; J gene: TRBJ2-7; V gene: TRBV4-2; clone size: many
CDR3 DNA: TGTGCCACCTACCGTTTAAACTATGGCTACACCTTC; CDR3 protein: CATYRLNYGYTF; D gene: -; J gene: TRBJ1-2; V gene: TRBV19; clone size: few
CDR3 DNA: TGTGCCAGCAGTAGGACAGGGTTGTCAGATACGCAGTATTTT; CDR3 protein: CASSRTGLSDTQYF; D gene: TRBD1; J gene: TRBJ2-3; V gene: TRBV12-3/TRBV12-4; clone size: -